This is a list of T cell receptor beta chains from one sample in a study of cytomegalovirus exposure and HLA in healthy donors. The protocol was immunoSEQ multiplex PCR, while the TCRdb copy is restricted to in-frame clones and leaves out a portion. The sample contains 150,000 to 200,000 clones, roughly 85% of which appear only once. Sequencing input: PBMCs. The receptor source for this set is a man aged 40-55 years in good health and CMV-seropositive. The conserved cysteine and the conserved F or W are not part of the CDR3 here. A D gene is named only where the DNA matches it firmly.

ASIPEVTGVTEAF,TRBJ1-1,TRBV19,TRBD1
ASSLEQTQY,TRBJ2-5,TRBV7-2,.
ASRVSSGETYEQY,TRBJ2-7,TRBV6-5,TRBD2
ASSTGTGSNGYT,TRBJ1-2,TRBV18,TRBD1
ASSFKVSGANGLT,TRBJ2-6,TRBV28,.
ASSFQREGLGNEQF,TRBJ2-1,TRBV7-9,TRBD2
ASSLRAPDTQY,TRBJ2-3,TRBV5-4,.
ASSRRTGQETQY,TRBJ2-5,TRBV5-4,TRBD1
ASSARQGASPSYNEQF,TRBJ2-1,TRBV5-4,TRBD1
ASSVSGTSEVWNEQF,TRBJ2-1,TRBV7-8,TRBD2
ASSQENTGGPGNTIY,TRBJ1-3,TRBV4-1,TRBD1
ASSHGTSGASYEQY,TRBJ2-7,TRBV11-1,TRBD2
AISDRYQMNTEAF,TRBJ1-1,TRBV10-3,.
SVEAPGQGSSYEQY,TRBJ2-7,TRBV29-1,TRBD1
ASSARTGGVTEAF,TRBJ1-1,TRBV5-1,TRBD1
ASRVRGSQETQY,TRBJ2-5,TRBV19,.
ASSLGGGKAEAF,TRBJ1-1,TRBV5-1,.
ASSFRGEQF,TRBJ2-1,TRBV9,.
ASSKPGYEQY,TRBJ2-7,TRBV21-1,.
ASSLPRGDPKETQY,TRBJ2-5,TRBV5-1,.
ASSLDFAGNQPQH,TRBJ1-5,TRBV11-2,.
ASSIDSQGARDTQY,TRBJ2-3,TRBV19,TRBD1
ASSIRRGSSYNEQF,TRBJ2-1,TRBV19,TRBD2
ASQTGALQETQY,TRBJ2-5,TRBV5-1,TRBD1
ASSIGDRVEEKLF,TRBJ1-4,TRBV19,TRBD1
ASSLEIRSGNTIY,TRBJ1-3,TRBV7-6,.
ASSPPTLRDEQY,TRBJ2-7,TRBV18,.
ASSYWSGAYQETQY,TRBJ2-5,TRBV27,TRBD2
ASRSGTGVSPLH,TRBJ1-6,TRBV2,TRBD1
ASSTTGIRIWGYT,TRBJ1-2,TRBV5-5,TRBD1
ATSSGTNNYGYT,TRBJ1-2,TRBV15,.
ASSTEGGSSYEQY,TRBJ2-7,TRBV6-5,.
ASSVMEGVNTEAF,TRBJ1-1,TRBV9,.
ASEAGGDTDTQY,TRBJ2-3,TRBV30,TRBD2
ASSWHRASEAF,TRBJ1-1,TRBV11-2,.
ASSEGYSSENTIY,TRBJ1-3,TRBV6-1,.
ASNLAEGGELF,TRBJ2-2,TRBV9,TRBD2
ASSPDLSGQAKNIQY,TRBJ2-4,TRBV4-2,.
AISELGQNTEAF,TRBJ1-1,TRBV10-3,.
AGGTDEQF,TRBJ2-1,TRBV7-9,.
AISESRGRGPETQY,TRBJ2-5,TRBV10-3,TRBD1
ASSDGTGTTLAGQY,TRBJ2-7,TRBV6-1,.
ASSVPGYEQY,TRBJ2-7,TRBV7-2,.
SGFRGSTDTQY,TRBJ2-3,TRBV29-1,TRBD1
ASRSTGEGFREQY,TRBJ2-7,TRBV11-3,TRBD1
ASSSSPDSNYEQY,TRBJ2-7,TRBV7-8,.
ASSFRDSGGYT,TRBJ1-2,TRBV28,TRBD1
ASMVAPEADTQY,TRBJ2-3,TRBV5-1,.
ASRQGAYYGYT,TRBJ1-2,TRBV27,TRBD1
ASSISTANYGYT,TRBJ1-2,TRBV19,.
ASSSGTGMQKLF,TRBJ1-4,TRBV5-1,TRBD1
ASSSTNRGRYT,TRBJ1-2,TRBV28,TRBD1
ASSSGEPYEQY,TRBJ2-7,TRBV5-4,.
ASSLPLAGPQGEQY,TRBJ2-7,TRBV5-1,TRBD2
ASTPGQGAGYT,TRBJ1-2,TRBV28,.
ASRGRGGYT,TRBJ1-2,TRBV28,.
ASKGQGATVNGYT,TRBJ1-2,TRBV5-1,TRBD1
ASSSSSGDYNEQF,TRBJ2-1,TRBV6-1,TRBD2
SVASGRIGGELF,TRBJ2-2,TRBV29-1,TRBD2